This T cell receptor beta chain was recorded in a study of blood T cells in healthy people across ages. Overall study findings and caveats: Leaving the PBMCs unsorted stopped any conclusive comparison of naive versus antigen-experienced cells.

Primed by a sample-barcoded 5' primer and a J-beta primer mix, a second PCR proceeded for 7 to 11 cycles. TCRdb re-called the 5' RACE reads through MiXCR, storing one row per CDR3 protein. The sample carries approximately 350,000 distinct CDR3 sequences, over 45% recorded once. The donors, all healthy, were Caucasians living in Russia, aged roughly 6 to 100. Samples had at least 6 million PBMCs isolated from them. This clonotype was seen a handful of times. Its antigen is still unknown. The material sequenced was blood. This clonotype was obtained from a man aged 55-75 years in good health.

The CDR3 reads CASSYAGAPGETQYF. The CDR3 DNA reads as TGTGCCAGCAGTTACGCAGGGGCCCCTGGCGAGACCCAGTACTTC. This rearrangement joins TRBV6-2 or TRBV6-3 to TRBJ2-5; D possibly corresponds to TRBD1 (6 bases). V lost 2 bases and J lost 5, with 15 bases in between. CDR3 length equals 15 residues. The germline gives CDR1 MNHEY, CDR2 SVGEGT.